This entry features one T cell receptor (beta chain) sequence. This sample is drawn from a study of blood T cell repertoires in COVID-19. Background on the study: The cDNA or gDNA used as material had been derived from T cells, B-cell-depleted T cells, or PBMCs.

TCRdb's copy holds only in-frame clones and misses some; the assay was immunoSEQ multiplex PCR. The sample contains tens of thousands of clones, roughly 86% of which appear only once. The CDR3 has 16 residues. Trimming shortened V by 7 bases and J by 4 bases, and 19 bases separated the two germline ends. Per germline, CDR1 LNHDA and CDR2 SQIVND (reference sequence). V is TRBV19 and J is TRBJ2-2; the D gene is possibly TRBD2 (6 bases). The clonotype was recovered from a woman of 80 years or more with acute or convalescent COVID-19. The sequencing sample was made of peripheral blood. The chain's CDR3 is CASTPRVGLTTGELFF. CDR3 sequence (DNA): TGTGCCAGTACCCCCCGTGTGGGACTTACCACCGGGGAGCTGTTTTTT.